This passage covers 9 T cell receptor beta chains from one sample sequenced in a study of PD-1 blockade in classical Hodgkin lymphoma. Data came from immunoSEQ multiplex PCR; TCRdb stores just in-frame clones and leaves some out. The sample contains tens of thousands of clones, nearly 70% of which appear only once. The time point is: cycle 4 day 1 (C4D1), after 5 to 7 weeks of nivolumab. Every one of the patients relapsed after autologous stem cell transplantation (brentuximab vedotin exposure was variable). Sequencing was performed on peripheral blood mononuclear cells (PBMCs), taken before the fourth cycle of nivolumab. The receptor set was obtained from a human donor with classical Hodgkin lymphoma.

The CDR3 region is CAAGGADYGYTF. The CDR3 DNA follows: TGTGCCGCAGGGGGGGCGGACTATGGCTACACCTTC. The chain links TRBV6-5 to TRBJ1-2; 7 nucleotides line up with TRBD1. CDR1 and CDR2 from the germline V gene are MNHEY and SVGAGI. V lost 11 bases to trimming and J lost 3 bases; unmatched junction nucleotides: 6. This CDR3 contains 12 residues.

The chain couples TRBV10-2 to TRBJ2-3; 10 positions match TRBD2. Per germline, CDR1 WSHSY and CDR2 SAAADI. After removal of 8 bases from V and 6 bases from J, the junction contained 8 bases not matched to a gene. The CDR3 runs 14 residues. CDR3 nucleotide sequence: TGCGCCAGCCAGGCCAGCGGGGGGGCCGATACGCAGTATTTT. Encoded protein: CASQASGGADTQYF.

The chain couples TRBV4-3 to TRBJ1-3; TRBD1 is a possible D gene (6 bases). CDR3 length: 17 residues. Germline V lookup: CDR1 LGHNA, CDR2 YSLEER. Trimming pared 1 base from V and 0 bases from J, leaving 13 bases between. This chain's CDR3 is CASSQGLGGFSGNTIYF. The CDR3, as DNA: TGCGCCAGCAGCCAAGGGTTAGGGGGTTTCTCTGGAAACACCATATATTTT.

This clone was seen only once. This chain connects TRBV9 to TRBJ2-2, with D perhaps assigned TRBD1 or TRBD2 (6 bases each). V lost 2 bases to trimming and J lost 0 bases, with 8 bases between them. CDR1 is SGDLS and CDR2 is YYNGEE in the germline V gene. The CDR3 consists of 15 residues. The CDR3 coding sequence is TGTGCCAGCAGCGTGGGGGGCGCGAACACCGGGGAGCTGTTTTTT. Its translation is CASSVGGANTGELFF.

This clone was recorded a few times. The J gene is TRBJ2-7, the V gene TRBV19, with 7 bases fitting TRBD1. This CDR3 contains 13 residues. V gave up 9 bases and J gave up 3 bases; unmatched junction bases: 8. The germline V gene has CDR1 LNHDA and CDR2 SQIVND (reference sequence). In DNA form, the CDR3 reads TGTGCCAGCTCCGGGACAGCATTCTACGAGCAGTACTTC. Amino acid sequence: CASSGTAFYEQYF.

In its sample, this clone was seen once. The chain uses TRBV28 and TRBJ2-7; the match to TRBD1 covers 8 bases. The ends lost 6 bases at V and 2 bases at J; junction bases unmatched: 9. The germline V gene has CDR1 MDHEN and CDR2 SYDVKM. This CDR3 has 15 residues. The CDR3 protein is CASRPLGQGPYEQYF. The CDR3 DNA sequence: TGTGCCAGCAGACCCCTCGGACAGGGACCCTACGAGCAGTACTTC.

This clone was seen a few times. The chain links TRBV4-1 to TRBJ2-3; 8 nucleotides align to TRBD2. V lost 9 bases and J lost 5; bases outside the gene matches: 7. Germline CDR1 and CDR2: MGHRA and YSYEKL. CDR3 length equals 13 residues. DNA of the CDR3: TGCGCCAGTACCCGGGGGGGCGAAGATACGCAGTATTTT. Its protein is CASTRGGEDTQYF.

This clone was picked up a small number of times. The chain employs TRBV6-1 and TRBJ1-1; no clear D gene. There are 13 residues in the CDR3. V lost 8 bases, J lost 5 bases, and 15 bases lay in between. CDR1 MNHNS and CDR2 SASEGT come from the germline V gene. The CDR3 here is CASFLVGITEAFF. In nucleotides, the CDR3 is TGTGCCAGCTTTTTAGTTGGTATTACTGAAGCTTTCTTT.

CDR3 sequence reads: CASSNGISYEQYF. The CDR3 nucleotides are TGTGCCAGTAGTAACGGGATTTCCTACGAGCAGTACTTC. The gene calls are TRBV19 and TRBJ2-7; D might be TRBD2 (5 bases). V lost 4 bases and J 1 base, leaving 8 bases between the germline ends. Germline V CDR1 and CDR2: LNHDA, SQIVND (reference sequence). This CDR3 region has 13 residues.